This passage covers 7 T cell receptor beta chains from one sample sequenced in a study of blood T cells in healthy people across ages. Combining a sample-barcoded 5' primer with a J-beta primer mix, a second PCR ran for 7 to 11 cycles. One entry per CDR3 protein results from TCRdb running MiXCR on the 5' RACE reads. The sample carries about 2 million distinct CDR3 sequences, about 50% recorded once. The specimen sequenced was blood. Receptor source: a woman aged 40 to 50 in good health.

The table lists this clonotype with a few counts. This chain joins TRBV7-2 and TRBJ1-6; D unresolved. There are 13 residues in the CDR3. V was shortened by 3 bases and J by 5 bases, with 5 bases between the two germline ends. The V gene's germline CDR1 is SGHTA and CDR2 FQGNSA. The CDR3 DNA reads TGTGCCAGCAGCTTCACAGATAATTCACCCCTCCACTTT. Translating gives CASSFTDNSPLHF. The full variable domain, completed using reference TRBV7-2 and TRBJ1-6, is GAGVSQSPSNKVTEKGKDVELRCDPISGHTALYWYRQSLGQGLEFLIYFQGNSAPDKSGLPSDRFSAERTGGSVSTLTIQRTQQEDSAVYLCASSFTDNSPLHFGNGTRLTVT.

The chain is built from TRBV27 and TRBJ2-7, with D perhaps TRBD2 (6 bases). V was trimmed by 10 bases and J by 3 bases, leaving 22 bases between them. The germline gives CDR1 MNHEY, CDR2 SMNVEV (reference sequence). The CDR3 is 15 residues long. In nucleotides, the CDR3 is TGTGCCACCGCATCCGGCGGGGCAGGCAACTACGAGCAGTACTTC. It yields the protein CATASGGAGNYEQYF.

This clonotype occurred a few times. V gene TRBV14 combines with J gene TRBJ2-4; TRBD2 matches at 8 bases. The DNA end is more similar to TRBJ2-5, so the J call may be wrong. The CDR3 totals 17 residues. The germline V gene encodes CDR1 SGHDN and CDR2 FVKESK. CDR3 nucleotide sequence: TGTGCCAGCAGCCAGTACAGGACTAGCCGGATTCAGGAGACCCAGTACTTC. It encodes CASSQYRTSRIQETQYF.

This clonotype was found many times. The chain links TRBV12-3 or TRBV12-4 to TRBJ2-5, with D perhaps matching TRBD2 (5 bases). V was clipped by 3 bases and J by 5 bases, with 10 bases between them. There are 13 residues in the CDR3. The CDR3 spells CASSFGEQETQYF. CDR3 nucleotides: TGTGCCAGCAGTTTCGGGGAGCAGGAGACCCAGTACTTC.

The chain links TRBV6-2 or TRBV6-3 to TRBJ2-1, with D maybe TRBD1 (6 bases). The CDR3 spans 15 residues. The germline V and J ends were trimmed by 4 bases and 5 bases, with 15 bases remaining between them. From germline, CDR1 is MNHEY and CDR2 SVGEGT. CDR3 nucleotides: TGTGCCAGCAGTTCTGGGACAATACGCCACAATGAGCAGTTCTTC. It codes for CASSSGTIRHNEQFF.

The chain has TRBV6-2 or TRBV6-3 and TRBJ2-1, with TRBD1 as a possible D gene (6 bases). Germline values: CDR1 MNHEY, CDR2 SVGEGT. The CDR3 covers 14 residues. Trimming stripped 2 bases from V and 8 bases from J, with 13 bases between. The chain's CDR3 is CASSYGQGWDEQFF. DNA for the CDR3: TGTGCCAGCAGTTACGGCCAGGGGTGGGATGAGCAGTTCTTC.

The rearrangement links TRBV7-9 to TRBJ2-1; no clear D gene. Germline V gene sequence: CDR1 SEHNR, CDR2 FQNEAQ (reference sequence). The CDR3 sequence is 15 residues long. The V and J ends lost 4 bases and 5 bases respectively, with 15 bases between them. CDR3 in amino acids: CASSSVLGLDNEQFF. The CDR3 DNA sequence: TGTGCCAGCAGCTCAGTCCTTGGCCTGGACAATGAGCAGTTCTTC.